The table lists the clone carrying this TCR beta chain with a count of one. The germline V gene encodes CDR1 KGHSH and CDR2 LQKENI. The V gene end was trimmed by 2 bases and the J gene end by 4 bases; junction bases not matched to a gene: 11. The CDR3 sequence is 17 residues long. Participants came from about 23 US areas, aged roughly 18 to 90 years. Researchers sorted participants into cohorts using their self-reported clinical history. This specimen comes from a study of blood T cell repertoires in COVID-19. Authors' methods: For nucleated cells, counts were estimated from reference gene primer amplification. Using immunoSEQ multiplex PCR, the repertoire was profiled, and TCRdb retains in-frame clones only, with some absent. V and J calls and clone size follow that table, whereas D and trimming were derived from the DNA. The data contain 200,000 or so clones, approximately 90% of them singletons.

This sequence was found in a man aged 30-40 years who had recovered from COVID-19. The source material was PBMCs or T cells enriched from blood (not recorded which). J is TRBJ2-3 and V is TRBV18; 8 bases map to TRBD1. CDR3 region: CASSPFSQGASPDTQYF. In nucleotides, the CDR3 is TGTGCCAGCTCACCATTTTCGCAGGGGGCCTCGCCAGATACGCAGTATTTT.